This T cell receptor beta chain was captured by sequencing in a study of beta chain features in type 1 diabetes. On the study more broadly: Analysis included 107,917,701 sorted cells drawn from all samples. Study conclusions and caveats: Among patients with Type 1 diabetes, TCRB CDR3s were moderately but significantly shorter in every one of the four CD4+ subsets. Junctions at VDJ sites from type 1 diabetes patients had fewer insertions and more deletions.

TCRB transcripts that were expressed got sequenced, as all of the isolated RNA had been reverse transcribed. The protocol was immunoSEQ multiplex PCR, while the TCRdb copy is restricted to in-frame clones and leaves out a portion. The sample includes 640,000 or so clones, about an eighth of them seen just once. One heparinised draw, averaging around 120 mL, was taken per donor. Staining for CD45RO/CCR7/CD25/CD127/CD95/CD27 allowed sorting of CD4+ naive, central memory, regulatory and stem cell-like memory cells. V was pared by 2 bases and J by 3 bases, with 8 bases of the junction left unmatched. The germline V gene has CDR1 MGHRA and CDR2 YSYEKL. This CDR3 has 17 residues. Comment on this clone: What it binds is not known.

This clonotype was sampled from a young man with type 1 diabetes. The sample was naive CD4+ T cells from blood. V is TRBV4-1 and J is TRBJ2-1; 9 nucleotides agree with TRBD2. The CDR3 loop is CASSQKSLAGDYNEQFF. For the CDR3, the DNA is TGCGCCAGCAGCCAAAAGTCATTAGCGGGGGACTACAATGAGCAGTTCTTC.